Presented here are 3 T cell receptor beta chains from one specimen sequenced in a study of blood T cells in healthy people across ages. Alongside a J-beta primer mix, a sample-barcoded 5' primer served in a second PCR lasting about 7 to 11 cycles. TCRdb re-derived calls from the 5' RACE reads in MiXCR, one entry per CDR3 protein. The sample contains 2 million or so distinct CDR3 sequences, around half of which appear only once. Sequencing used blood. These receptors came from a woman in her forties in good health.

This clonotype was detected a few times. The genes are TRBV4-3 and TRBJ2-5; D unresolved. The CDR3 loop spans 15 amino acids. CDR1 and CDR2 from the germline V gene are LGHNA and YSLEER. Trimming stripped 1 base from V and 2 bases from J, with 11 bases between. CDR3 sequence reads: CASSQVQSLQETQYF. Here the CDR3 DNA reads TGCGCCAGCAGCCAAGTGCAGAGTCTTCAAGAGACCCAGTACTTC.

This chain joins TRBV12-3 or TRBV12-4 and TRBJ2-3, with a possible D match to TRBD1 (5 bases). The V and J ends lost 7 bases and 4 bases respectively, with 15 bases between them. The length of the CDR3 is 14 residues. The CDR3 here is CASTTRVSADTQYF. In DNA, the CDR3 is TGTGCCAGCACCACCAGGGTGAGCGCAGATACGCAGTATTTT.

This clonotype was seen more than once but under ten times. The chain employs TRBV6-1 and TRBJ2-7, with 10 positions matching TRBD1. CDR3 length equals 15 residues. The V gene end was trimmed by 5 bases and the J gene end by 3 bases; junction bases not matched to a gene: 7. Germline V gives CDR1 MNHNS, CDR2 SASEGT. The CDR3 loop reads CASSPTGTGDYEQYF. In nucleotides, the CDR3 is TGTGCCAGCAGTCCAACCGGGACAGGGGACTACGAGCAGTACTTC.